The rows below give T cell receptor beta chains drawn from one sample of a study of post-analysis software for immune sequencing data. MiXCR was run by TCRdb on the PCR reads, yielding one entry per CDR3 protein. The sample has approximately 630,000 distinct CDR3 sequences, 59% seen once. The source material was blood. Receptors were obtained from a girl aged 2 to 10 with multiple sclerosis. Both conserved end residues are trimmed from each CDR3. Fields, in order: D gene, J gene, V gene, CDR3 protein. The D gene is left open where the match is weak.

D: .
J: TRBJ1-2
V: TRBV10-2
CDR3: ATATGLNYGYT

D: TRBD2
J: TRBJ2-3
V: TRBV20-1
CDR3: SASAAGGPNTQY

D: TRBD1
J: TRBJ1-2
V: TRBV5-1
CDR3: ASSLRARGGGGVYGYT

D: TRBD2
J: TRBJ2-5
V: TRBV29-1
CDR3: SAGSSGGQETQY

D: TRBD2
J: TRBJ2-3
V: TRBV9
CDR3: ASSPKVVGGAQTDTQY

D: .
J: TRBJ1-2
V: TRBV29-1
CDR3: SVSTGRNYGYT

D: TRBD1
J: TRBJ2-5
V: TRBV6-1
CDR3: ATSMGWRGTGLRETQY

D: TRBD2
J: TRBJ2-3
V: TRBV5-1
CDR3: ASSPELAATDTQY

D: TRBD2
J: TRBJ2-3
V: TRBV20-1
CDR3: SASLLAGTDTQY

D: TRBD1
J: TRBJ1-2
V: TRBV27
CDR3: ASSFAKNRGNYGYT

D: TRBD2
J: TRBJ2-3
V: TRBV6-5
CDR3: ASSHTFSGRGDTQY

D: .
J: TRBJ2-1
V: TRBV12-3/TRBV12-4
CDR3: ASRPKLPTIGQF

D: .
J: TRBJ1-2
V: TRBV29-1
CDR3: SVTAGRSYGYT

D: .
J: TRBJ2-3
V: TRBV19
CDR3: ASNPKGGDTQY

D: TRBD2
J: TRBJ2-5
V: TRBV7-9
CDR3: AIPGEGLDTDNLEETQY

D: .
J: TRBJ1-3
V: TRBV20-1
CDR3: SARDPTLSGNTIY

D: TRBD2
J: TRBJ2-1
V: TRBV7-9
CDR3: ASSLVAGVRYNEQF

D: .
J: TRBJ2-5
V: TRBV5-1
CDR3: ASSLEGEAPLQETQY

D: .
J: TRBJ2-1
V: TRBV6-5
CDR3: ASSYRLPNEQF

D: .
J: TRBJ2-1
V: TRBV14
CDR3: ASSQVGRHYKVHEQF

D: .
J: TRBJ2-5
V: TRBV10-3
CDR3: AISAQETQY

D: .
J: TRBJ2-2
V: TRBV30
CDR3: AWSGVAAQGTGELF

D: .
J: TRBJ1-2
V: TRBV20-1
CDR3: SARSMDGYT

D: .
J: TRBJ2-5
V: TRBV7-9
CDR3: ASSLEDETQY

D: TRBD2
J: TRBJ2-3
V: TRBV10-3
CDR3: AISGKRGGTDTQY

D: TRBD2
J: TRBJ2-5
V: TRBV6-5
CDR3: ASRPAGGNEQY

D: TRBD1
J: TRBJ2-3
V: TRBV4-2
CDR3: ASSQARDRADTQY

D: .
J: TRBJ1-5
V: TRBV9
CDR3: ASSKGTVQPQH

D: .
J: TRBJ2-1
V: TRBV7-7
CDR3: AVGYNEQF

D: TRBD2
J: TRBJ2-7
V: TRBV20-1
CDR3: SASGVAGAADEQY

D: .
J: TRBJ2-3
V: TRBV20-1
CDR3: SARQPHGPDTQY

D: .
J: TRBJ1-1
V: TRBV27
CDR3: ASRSGNTEAF

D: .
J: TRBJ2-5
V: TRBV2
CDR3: ASSEVRLATPGTQY

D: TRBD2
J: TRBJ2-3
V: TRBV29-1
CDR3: SVAGLAGAGSTDTQY

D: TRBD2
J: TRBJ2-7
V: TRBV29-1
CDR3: SALSGGDEQY

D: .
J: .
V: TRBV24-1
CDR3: ATSDVQEQETQY

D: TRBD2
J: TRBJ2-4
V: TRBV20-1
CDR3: SARAIGGAQNIQY

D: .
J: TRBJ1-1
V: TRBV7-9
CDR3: ASSFLGDGNTEAF

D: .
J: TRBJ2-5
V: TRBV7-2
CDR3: ASSLVSSDLQETQY

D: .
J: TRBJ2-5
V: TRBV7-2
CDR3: ASSLAGGGGQETQY

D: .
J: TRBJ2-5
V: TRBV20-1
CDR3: SAPKAGVETQY

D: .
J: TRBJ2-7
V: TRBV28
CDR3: ASSSTWGRQY

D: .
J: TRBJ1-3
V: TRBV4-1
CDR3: ASSPTGNTIY

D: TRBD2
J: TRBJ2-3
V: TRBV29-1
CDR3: SVIGLDQADTQY

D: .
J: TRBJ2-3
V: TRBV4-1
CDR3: ASSQGPGGPLTQY

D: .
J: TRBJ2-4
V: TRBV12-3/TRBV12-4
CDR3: ASSGTGKNIQY

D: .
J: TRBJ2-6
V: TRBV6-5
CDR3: ASNPSDRGANVLT

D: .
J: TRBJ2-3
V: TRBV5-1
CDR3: ASSLGDRRSTDTQY

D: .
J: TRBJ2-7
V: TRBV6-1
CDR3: ASSEDGPYEQY

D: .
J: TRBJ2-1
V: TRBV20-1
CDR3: SASSGTLYNEQF